The T cell receptor beta chain under discussion was sequenced for a study of T cells after yellow fever vaccination. TCRdb re-derived calls from the 5' RACE reads in MiXCR, one entry per CDR3 protein. The sample contains about 320,000 distinct CDR3 sequences, about 10% of which appear only once. This clonotype has ten or more counts. Trimming took 5 bases from V and 2 from J, leaving 25 bases between them. Germline CDR1 and CDR2: MNHNY and SVGAGI (reference sequence). The CDR3 sequence is 18 residues long. The sample consisted of CD4+ T cells sorted from PBMCs, taken 45 days after the yellow fever booster vaccination. The chain links TRBV6-6 to TRBJ2-7, with D tentatively TRBD1 or TRBD2 (5 bases each). This TCR was recovered from a young man who received the YFV17D yellow fever vaccine. The CDR3 DNA follows: TGTGCCAGCAGTCGTTACCTCCCGGACGGGACCGCAACCTACGAGCAGTACTTC. Translated, it gives CASSRYLPDGTATYEQYF.